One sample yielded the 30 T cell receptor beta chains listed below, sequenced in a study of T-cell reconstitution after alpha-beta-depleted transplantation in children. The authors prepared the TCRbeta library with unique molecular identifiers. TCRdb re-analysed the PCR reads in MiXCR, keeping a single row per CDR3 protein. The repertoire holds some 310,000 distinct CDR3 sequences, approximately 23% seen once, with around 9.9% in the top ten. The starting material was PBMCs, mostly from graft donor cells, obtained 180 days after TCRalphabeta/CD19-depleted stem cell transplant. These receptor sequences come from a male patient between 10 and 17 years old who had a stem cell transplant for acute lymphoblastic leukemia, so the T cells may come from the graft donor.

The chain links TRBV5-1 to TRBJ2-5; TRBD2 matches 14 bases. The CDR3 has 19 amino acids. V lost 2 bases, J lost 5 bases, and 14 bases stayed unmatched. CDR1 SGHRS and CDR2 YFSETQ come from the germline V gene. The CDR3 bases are TGCGCCAGCAGCTTACCCGCGGCGGGGACTAGCGGGAGTCGGGAGACCCAGTACTTC. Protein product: CASSLPAAGTSGSRETQYF.

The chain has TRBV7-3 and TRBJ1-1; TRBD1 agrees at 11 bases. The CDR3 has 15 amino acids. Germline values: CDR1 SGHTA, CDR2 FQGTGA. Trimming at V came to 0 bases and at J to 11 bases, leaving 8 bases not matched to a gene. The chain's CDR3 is CASSLTGTGGGRAFF. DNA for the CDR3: TGTGCCAGCAGCTTAACGGGGACAGGGGGTGGTAGGGCTTTCTTT.

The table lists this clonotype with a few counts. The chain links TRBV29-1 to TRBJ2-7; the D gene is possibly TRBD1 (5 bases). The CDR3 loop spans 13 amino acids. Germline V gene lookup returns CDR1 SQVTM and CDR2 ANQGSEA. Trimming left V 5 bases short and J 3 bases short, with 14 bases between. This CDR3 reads CSVTGTVLYEQYF. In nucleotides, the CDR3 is TGCAGCGTTACAGGAACCGTTCTCTACGAGCAGTACTTC.

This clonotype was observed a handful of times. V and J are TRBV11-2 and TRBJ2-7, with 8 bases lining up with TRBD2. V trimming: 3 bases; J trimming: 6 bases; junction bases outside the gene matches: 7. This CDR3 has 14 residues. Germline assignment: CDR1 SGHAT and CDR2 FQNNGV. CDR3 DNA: TGTGCCAGCAGCTTTCCCGGGAGGGCAGGCGAGCAGTACTTC. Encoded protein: CASSFPGRAGEQYF.

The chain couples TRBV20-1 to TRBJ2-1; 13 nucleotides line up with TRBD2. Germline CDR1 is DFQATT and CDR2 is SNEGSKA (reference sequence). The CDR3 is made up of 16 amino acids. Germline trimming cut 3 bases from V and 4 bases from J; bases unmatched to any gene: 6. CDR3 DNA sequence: TGCAGTGCTAGTGGACTAGCGGGAGTAACGTACAATGAGCAGTTCTTC. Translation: CSASGLAGVTYNEQFF.

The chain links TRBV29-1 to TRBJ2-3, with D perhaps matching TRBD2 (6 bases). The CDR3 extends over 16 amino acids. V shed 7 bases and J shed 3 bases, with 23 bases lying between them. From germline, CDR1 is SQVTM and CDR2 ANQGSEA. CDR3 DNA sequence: TGCAGCGCCAAGTCCCCACTAGCTGGGGGTACAGATACGCAGTATTTT. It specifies CSAKSPLAGGTDTQYF.

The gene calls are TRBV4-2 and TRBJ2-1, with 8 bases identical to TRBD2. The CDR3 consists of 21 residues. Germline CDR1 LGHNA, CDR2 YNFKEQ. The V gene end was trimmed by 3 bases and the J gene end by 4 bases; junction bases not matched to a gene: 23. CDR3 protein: CASSHYISLKPAGVKYNEQFF. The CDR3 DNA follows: TGTGCCAGCAGCCACTATATCTCATTAAAGCCAGCGGGAGTAAAATACAATGAGCAGTTCTTC.

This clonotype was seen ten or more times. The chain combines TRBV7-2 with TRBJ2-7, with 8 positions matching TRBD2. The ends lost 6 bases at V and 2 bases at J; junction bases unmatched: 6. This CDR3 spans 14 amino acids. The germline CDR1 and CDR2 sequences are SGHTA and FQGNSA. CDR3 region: CASRLTSGAYEQYF. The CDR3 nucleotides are TGTGCCAGCAGACTCACTAGCGGTGCCTACGAGCAGTACTTC.

The CDR3 coding sequence is TGTGCCAGCAGTTGGCCTGGGGGCAGTTCCTACGAGCAGTACTTC. Protein: CASSWPGGSSYEQYF. The chain joins TRBV28 to TRBJ2-7, with a weak D call TRBD1 (6 bases). Germline V CDR1 and CDR2: MDHEN, SYDVKM. The ends were cut back, 4 bases at V and 1 base at J, with 14 bases in the middle. The CDR3 has 15 residues.

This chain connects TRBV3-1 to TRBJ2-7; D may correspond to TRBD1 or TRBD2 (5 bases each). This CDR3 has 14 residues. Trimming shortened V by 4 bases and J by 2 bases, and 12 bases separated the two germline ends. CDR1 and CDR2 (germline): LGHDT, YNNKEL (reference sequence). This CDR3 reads CASSLRDGPYEQYF. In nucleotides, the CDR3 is TGTGCCAGCAGCCTCCGGGACGGGCCCTACGAGCAGTACTTC.

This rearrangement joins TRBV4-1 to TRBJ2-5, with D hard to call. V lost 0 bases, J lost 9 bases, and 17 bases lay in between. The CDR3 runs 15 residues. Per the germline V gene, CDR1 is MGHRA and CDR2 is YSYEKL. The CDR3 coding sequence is TGCGCCAGCAGCCAAGATGAGAGAGACGCGGCTCCCCAGTACTTC. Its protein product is CASSQDERDAAPQYF.

CDR3 sequence reads: CASSLGAALYNEQFF. In DNA form, the CDR3 reads TGTGCCAGCAGCTTAGGAGCGGCCCTTTACAATGAGCAGTTCTTC. The chain carries TRBV7-9 and TRBJ2-1, with a possible D match to TRBD2 (5 bases). Germline CDR1 is SEHNR and CDR2 is FQNEAQ (reference sequence). The V end lost 1 base, the J end lost 4 bases, and 11 bases lay between the germline ends. This CDR3 contains 15 residues. Complete variable domain (other parts from reference TRBV7-9 and TRBJ2-1): DTGVSQNPRHKITKRGQNVTFRCDPISEHNRLYWYRQTLGQGPEFLTYFQNEAQLEKSRLLSDRFSAERPKGSFSTLEIQRTEQGDSAMYLCASSLGAALYNEQFFGPGTRLTVL.

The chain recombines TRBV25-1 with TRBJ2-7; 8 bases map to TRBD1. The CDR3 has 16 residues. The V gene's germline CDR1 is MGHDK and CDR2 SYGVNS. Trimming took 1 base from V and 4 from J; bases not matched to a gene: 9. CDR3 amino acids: CASSESDGTGAYEQYF. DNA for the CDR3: TGTGCCAGCAGTGAATCGGACGGGACAGGAGCATACGAGCAGTACTTC.

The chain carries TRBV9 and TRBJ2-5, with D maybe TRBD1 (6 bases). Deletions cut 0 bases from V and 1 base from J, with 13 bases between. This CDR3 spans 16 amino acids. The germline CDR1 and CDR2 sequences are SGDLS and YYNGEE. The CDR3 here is CASSVGAGAIQETQYF. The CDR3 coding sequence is TGTGCCAGCAGCGTAGGGGCAGGGGCCATCCAAGAGACCCAGTACTTC.

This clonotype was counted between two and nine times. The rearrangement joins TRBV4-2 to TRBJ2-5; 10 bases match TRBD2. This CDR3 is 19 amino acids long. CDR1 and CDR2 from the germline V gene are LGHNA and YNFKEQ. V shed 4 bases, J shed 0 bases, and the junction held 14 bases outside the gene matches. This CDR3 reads CASSPRWASGRWDQETQYF. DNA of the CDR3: TGTGCCAGCAGCCCACGGTGGGCTAGCGGGAGATGGGACCAAGAGACCCAGTACTTC.

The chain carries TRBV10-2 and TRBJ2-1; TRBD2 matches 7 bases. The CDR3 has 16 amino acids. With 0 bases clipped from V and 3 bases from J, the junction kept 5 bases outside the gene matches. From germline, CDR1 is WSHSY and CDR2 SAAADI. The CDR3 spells CASSESAGANYNEQFF. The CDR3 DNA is TGCGCCAGCAGTGAGTCTGCGGGAGCGAACTACAATGAGCAGTTCTTC.

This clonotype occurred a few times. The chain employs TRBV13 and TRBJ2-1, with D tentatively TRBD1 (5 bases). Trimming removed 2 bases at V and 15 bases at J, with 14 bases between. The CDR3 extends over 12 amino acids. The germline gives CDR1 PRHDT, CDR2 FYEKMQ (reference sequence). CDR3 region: CASSLRQPLGFF. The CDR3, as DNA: TGTGCCAGCAGCTTAAGACAGCCACTCGGGTTCTTC. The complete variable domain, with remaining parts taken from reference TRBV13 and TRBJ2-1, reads AAGVIQSPRHLIKEKRETATLKCYPIPRHDTVYWYQQGPGQDPQFLISFYEKMQSDKGSIPDRFSAQQFSDYHSELNMSSLELGDSALYFCASSLRQPLGFFGPGTRLTVL.

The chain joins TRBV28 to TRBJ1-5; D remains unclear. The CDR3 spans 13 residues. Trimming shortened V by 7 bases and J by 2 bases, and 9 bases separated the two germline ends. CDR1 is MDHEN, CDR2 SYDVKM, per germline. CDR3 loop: CASTPRGNQPQHF. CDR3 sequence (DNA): TGTGCCAGCACTCCCCGGGGCAATCAGCCCCAGCATTTT. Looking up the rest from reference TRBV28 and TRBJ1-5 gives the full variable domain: DVKVTQSSRYLVKRTGEKVFLECVQDMDHENMFWYRQDPGLGLRLIYFSYDVKMKEKGDIPEGYSVSREKKERFSLILESASTNQTSMYLCASTPRGNQPQHFGDGTRLSIL.

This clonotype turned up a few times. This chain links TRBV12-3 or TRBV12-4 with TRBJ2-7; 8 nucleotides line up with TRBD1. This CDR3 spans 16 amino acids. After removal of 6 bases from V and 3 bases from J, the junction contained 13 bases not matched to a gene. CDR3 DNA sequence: TGTGCCAGCAGAAATGGCCCGGTACAGGGGGACTACGAGCAGTACTTC. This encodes CASRNGPVQGDYEQYF.

The DNA of the CDR3 is TGTGCCAGCAGCCAGACCGTAGCGGGAGTGTTCTACGAGCAGTACTTC. It encodes CASSQTVAGVFYEQYF. The chain is built from TRBV3-1 and TRBJ2-7; 9 nucleotides match TRBD2. The ends lost 3 bases at V and 3 bases at J; junction bases unmatched: 9. Germline CDR1 LGHDT, CDR2 YNNKEL (reference sequence). The CDR3 has 16 amino acids.

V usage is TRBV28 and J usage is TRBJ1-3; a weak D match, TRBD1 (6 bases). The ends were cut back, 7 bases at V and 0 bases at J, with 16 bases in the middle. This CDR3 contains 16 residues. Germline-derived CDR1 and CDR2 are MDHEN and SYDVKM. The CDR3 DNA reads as TGTGCCAGCATCCGATCGACAGGCCGCTCTGGAAACACCATATATTTT. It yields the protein CASIRSTGRSGNTIYF.

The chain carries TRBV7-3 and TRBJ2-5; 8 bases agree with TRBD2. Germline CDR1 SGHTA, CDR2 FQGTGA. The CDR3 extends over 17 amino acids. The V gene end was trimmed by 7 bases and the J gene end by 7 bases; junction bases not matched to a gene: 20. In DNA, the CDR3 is TGTGCCAGCATCGATCCCAAGGGGACTAGTGGGGAATGGACCCAGTACTTC. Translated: CASIDPKGTSGEWTQYF.

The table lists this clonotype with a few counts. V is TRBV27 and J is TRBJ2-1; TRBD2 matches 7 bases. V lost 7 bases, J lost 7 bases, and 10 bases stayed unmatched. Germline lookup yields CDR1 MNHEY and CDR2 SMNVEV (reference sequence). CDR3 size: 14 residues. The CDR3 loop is CASTTGTTSNEQFF. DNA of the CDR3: TGTGCCAGCACCACCGGGACTACCTCGAATGAGCAGTTCTTC.

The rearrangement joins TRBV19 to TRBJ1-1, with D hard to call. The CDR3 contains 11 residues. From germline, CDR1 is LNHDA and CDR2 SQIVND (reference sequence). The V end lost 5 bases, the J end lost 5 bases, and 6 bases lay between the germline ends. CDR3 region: CASSQRTEAFF. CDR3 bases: TGTGCCAGTAGTCAGCGAACTGAAGCTTTCTTT.

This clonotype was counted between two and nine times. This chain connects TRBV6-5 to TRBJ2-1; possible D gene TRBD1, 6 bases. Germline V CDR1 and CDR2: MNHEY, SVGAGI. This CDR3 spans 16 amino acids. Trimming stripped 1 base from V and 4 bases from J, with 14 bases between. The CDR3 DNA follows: TGTGCCAGCAGTTACTTCTCCGGGACACTTTACAATGAGCAGTTCTTC. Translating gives CASSYFSGTLYNEQFF.

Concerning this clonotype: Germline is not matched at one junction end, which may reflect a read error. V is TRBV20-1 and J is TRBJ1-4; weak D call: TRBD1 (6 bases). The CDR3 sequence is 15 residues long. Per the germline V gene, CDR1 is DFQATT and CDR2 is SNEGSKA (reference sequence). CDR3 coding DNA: TGCAGTGCTAGGACCCGCGGACAGATTAATGAAGAACTGTTTTTT. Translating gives CSARTRGQINEELFF.

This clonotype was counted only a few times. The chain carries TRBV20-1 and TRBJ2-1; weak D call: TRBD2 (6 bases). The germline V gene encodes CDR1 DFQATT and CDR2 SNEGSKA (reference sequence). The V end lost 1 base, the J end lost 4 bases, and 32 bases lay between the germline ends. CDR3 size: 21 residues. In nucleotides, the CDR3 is TGCAGTGCTAGAGTGGGTTGGGGCCCACACCATCCGGGACTGTATTACAATGAGCAGTTCTTC. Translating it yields CSARVGWGPHHPGLYYNEQFF.

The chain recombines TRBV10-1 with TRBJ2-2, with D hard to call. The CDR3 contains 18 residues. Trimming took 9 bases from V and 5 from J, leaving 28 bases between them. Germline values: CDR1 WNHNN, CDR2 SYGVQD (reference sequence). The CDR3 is CARGNFPPCHSRTGELFF. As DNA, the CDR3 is TGCGCCAGGGGAAATTTCCCTCCCTGCCATTCACGTACCGGGGAGCTGTTTTTT.

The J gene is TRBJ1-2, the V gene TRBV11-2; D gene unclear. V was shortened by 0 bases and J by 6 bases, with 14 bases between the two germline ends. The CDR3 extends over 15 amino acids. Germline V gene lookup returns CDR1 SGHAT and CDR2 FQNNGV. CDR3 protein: CASSLEGNPKDGYTF. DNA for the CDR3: TGTGCCAGCAGCTTAGAAGGGAATCCGAAGGATGGCTACACCTTC.

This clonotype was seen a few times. CDR3 nucleotides: TGTGCCAGCAGTTACAAGGGACTAGCGGGAGGCACAGATACGCAGTATTTT. Its protein is CASSYKGLAGGTDTQYF. The chain is built from TRBV7-8 and TRBJ2-3; TRBD2 agrees at 14 bases. The germline gives CDR1 SGHVS, CDR2 FQNEAQ. V lost 6 bases to trimming and J lost 1 base; unmatched junction nucleotides: 6. This CDR3 comprises 17 residues.